This TCR beta chain is drawn from a study of cytomegalovirus exposure and HLA in healthy donors. Germline CDR1 SGHAT, CDR2 FQNNGV. Germline trimming cut 2 bases from V and 5 bases from J; bases unmatched to any gene: 7. The CDR3 length is 18 residues. Amplification used 60 Vbeta primers and 13 Jbeta primers. Profiling relied on immunoSEQ multiplex PCR, and the TCRdb table lists in-frame clones only, not all of them. The sample holds 110,000 or so clones, around two thirds seen once. The receptor's source is a human donor in good health. The sample was PBMCs. The chain employs TRBV11-2 and TRBJ2-2, with 14 bases identical to TRBD2. The CDR3 DNA reads as TGTGCCAGCAGCTTAAGACCCGGGACTAGCGGGAGTACCGGGGAGCTGTTTTTT. It specifies CASSLRPGTSGSTGELFF.